One sample yielded the 26 T cell receptor beta chains listed below, sequenced in a study of T cells after yellow fever vaccination. TCRdb called the 5' RACE reads again in MiXCR, with one record for every CDR3 protein. The sample has roughly 170,000 distinct CDR3 sequences, roughly 8.8% seen once. Specimen: CD8+ T cells sorted from PBMCs, collected 45 days after the yellow fever booster vaccination. These receptors all come from a man between 18 and 35 years old who received the YFV17D yellow fever vaccine.

V gene TRBV6-5 combines with J gene TRBJ2-1, with 9 bases lining up with TRBD1. Germline V gene data show CDR1 as MNHEY and CDR2 as SVGAGI. The CDR3 extends over 16 amino acids. V shed 7 bases, J shed 8 bases, and the junction held 15 bases outside the gene matches. The CDR3 DNA is TGTGCCAGCACTCCAGCCCCGGGACAGGGTGTCCATGAGCAGTTCTTC. Its protein product is CASTPAPGQGVHEQFF.

This clonotype was seen many times. The chain carries TRBV7-2 and TRBJ2-7, with a possible D match to TRBD2 (5 bases). The V end was cut by 0 bases, the J end by 2 bases, with 5 bases between. CDR1 is SGHTA, CDR2 FQGNSA, per germline. This CDR3 region has 13 residues. The CDR3 protein is CASSLAGAYEQYF. CDR3 sequence (DNA): TGTGCCAGCAGCTTAGCGGGAGCCTACGAGCAGTACTTC.

The rearrangement links TRBV18 to TRBJ2-6, with D tentatively TRBD1 or TRBD2 (5 bases each). Germline V gene sequence: CDR1 KGHSH, CDR2 LQKENI. This CDR3 is built from 19 residues. V dropped 2 bases and J dropped 0 bases, with 17 bases sitting between them. The CDR3 nucleotides read TGTGCCAGCTCACCAGAGAGGGCAGGGACCCTCTCTGGGGCCAACGTCCTGACTTTC. Its protein is CASSPERAGTLSGANVLTF.

The chain recombines TRBV5-6 with TRBJ2-7, with a possible D match to TRBD2 (5 bases). This CDR3 is 14 amino acids long. Per germline, CDR1 SGHDT and CDR2 YYEEEE. V was shortened by 0 bases and J by 2 bases, with 9 bases between the two germline ends. CDR3 amino acids: CASSLGGAPYEQYF. DNA of the CDR3: TGTGCCAGCAGCTTGGGGGGAGCACCCTACGAGCAGTACTTC.

This clonotype was detected only a few times. The chain combines TRBV3-1 with TRBJ2-2, with TRBD1 matching 8 bases. The CDR3 runs 15 residues. The ends lost 2 bases at V and 4 bases at J; junction bases unmatched: 3. Germline V CDR1 and CDR2: LGHDT, YNNKEL (reference sequence). CDR3 DNA sequence: TGTGCCAGCAGCCAACTCAGGGGGCTCACCGGGGAGCTGTTTTTT. Translating gives CASSQLRGLTGELFF.

This clonotype was seen more than once but under ten times. The V and J genes are TRBV7-6 and TRBJ2-3; D might be TRBD2 (6 bases). Trimming took off 1 base at V and 0 bases at J, with 8 bases between the two ends. The CDR3 covers 15 residues. The germline gives CDR1 SGHVS, CDR2 FNYEAQ. Written as DNA, the CDR3 is TGTGCCAGCAGCTTAGTAGCGGAGAGCACAGATACGCAGTATTTT. Translating it yields CASSLVAESTDTQYF.

This chain uses TRBV6-5 with TRBJ2-1; 15 nucleotides align to TRBD2. With V trimmed by 6 bases and J by 7 bases, 10 bases remained unmatched. The CDR3 has 17 amino acids. Per the germline V gene, CDR1 is MNHEY and CDR2 is SVGAGI. DNA of the CDR3: TGTGCCAGCAGCATGGGACTAGCGGGGGGATTACAGAATGAGCAGTTCTTC. Translated: CASSMGLAGGLQNEQFF.

The chain couples TRBV7-2 to TRBJ2-3, with D possibly being TRBD1 (6 bases). The CDR3 spans 15 residues. Trimming took off 2 bases at V and 2 bases at J, with 11 bases between the two ends. Germline V gene lookup returns CDR1 SGHTA and CDR2 FQGNSA. CDR3 DNA: TGTGCCAGCAGCTTAAGGACAGACTACACAGATACGCAGTATTTT. It codes for CASSLRTDYTDTQYF.

This clonotype was counted a few times. V is TRBV12-3 or TRBV12-4 and J is TRBJ2-1, with 11 bases aligning to TRBD2. V trimming: 2 bases; J trimming: 1 base; junction bases outside the gene matches: 7. This CDR3 comprises 18 residues. This CDR3 reads CASSLSSGGVWSYNEQFF. CDR3 DNA: TGTGCCAGCAGTTTAAGTAGCGGGGGGGTTTGGTCCTACAATGAGCAGTTCTTC.

This clonotype has at least ten counts. This sequence joins TRBV6-1 and TRBJ2-3; D remains ambiguous. In germline, CDR1 is MNHNS, CDR2 SASEGT. This CDR3 is built from 12 residues. Trimming left V 5 bases short and J 1 base short, with 4 bases between. CDR3 loop: CASSSRTDTQYF. The DNA for the CDR3 is TGTGCCAGCAGTTCACGCACAGATACGCAGTATTTT.

The sample holds a few counts of this clonotype. J is TRBJ1-6 and V is TRBV7-2; D not resolved. Trimming left V 1 base short and J 8 bases short, with 9 bases between. Germline V lookup: CDR1 SGHTA, CDR2 FQGNSA. The CDR3 consists of 14 residues. CDR3 nucleotide sequence: TGTGCCAGCAGCTTAGGTGAGGGATATTCACCCCTCCACTTT. This translates into CASSLGEGYSPLHF.

This clonotype has a handful of counts. The rearrangement joins TRBV12-3 or TRBV12-4 to TRBJ1-6; D not resolved. This CDR3 region has 13 residues. Trimming pared 5 bases from V and 3 bases from J, leaving 5 bases between. The CDR3 DNA sequence: TGTGCCAGCAGTGTCTACTATAATTCACCCCTCCACTTT. This sequence encodes CASSVYYNSPLHF.

This clonotype occurred a few times. The V and J genes are TRBV12-3 or TRBV12-4 and TRBJ2-3; D remains ambiguous. The CDR3 length is 14 residues. The ends were cut back, 6 bases at V and 2 bases at J, with 12 bases in the middle. Here the CDR3 reads CASSRSINTDTQYF. The CDR3 DNA reads as TGTGCCAGCAGCCGCTCGATAAACACAGATACGCAGTATTTT.

The chain combines TRBV28 with TRBJ2-1, with 8 positions matching TRBD1. Per the germline V gene, CDR1 is MDHEN and CDR2 is SYDVKM. This CDR3 comprises 15 residues. V lost 2 bases to trimming and J lost 5 bases; unmatched junction nucleotides: 5. The CDR3 DNA follows: TGTGCCAGCAGTTTACGTGACAGGGGAGACAATGAGCAGTTCTTC. Translation: CASSLRDRGDNEQFF.

This chain links TRBV5-1 with TRBJ2-1, with a weak D call TRBD1 (6 bases). The germline gives CDR1 SGHRS, CDR2 YFSETQ. Trimming removed 4 bases at V and 6 bases at J, with 17 bases between. The CDR3 loop spans 15 amino acids. In DNA form, the CDR3 reads TGCGCCAGCAGCCGAGCCCAGGGGAGTACCAATGAGCAGTTCTTC. Translation: CASSRAQGSTNEQFF.

V usage is TRBV15 and J usage is TRBJ1-2; unclear D gene. V was cut by 0 bases and J by 4 bases, with 12 bases left in between. The CDR3 is 15 amino acids. CDR1 is LNHNV, CDR2 YYDKDF, per germline (reference sequence). The CDR3 loop is CATSRDSGRRYGYTF. DNA for the CDR3: TGTGCCACCAGCAGAGATTCGGGCAGGCGCTATGGCTACACCTTC.

There are a few counts of this clonotype. The chain is built from TRBV9 and TRBJ2-2; D may be TRBD2 (7 bases). This CDR3 contains 15 residues. Trimming removed 3 bases from V and 7 bases from J, with 16 bases in between. Germline V gene sequence: CDR1 SGDLS, CDR2 YYNGEE. CDR3 protein: CASSAAGARGGELFF. The CDR3 nucleotides read TGTGCCAGCAGCGCTGCGGGGGCGCGGGGCGGGGAGCTGTTTTTT.

The DNA of the CDR3 is TGTGCCAGCAGACCACGGGACACCGGGGAGCTGTTTTTT. Its translation is CASRPRDTGELFF. V gene TRBV7-9 combines with J gene TRBJ2-2, with no clear D. The CDR3 loop spans 13 amino acids. Germline CDR1 SEHNR, CDR2 FQNEAQ (reference sequence). V was pared by 6 bases and J by 3 bases, with 8 bases between.

V usage is TRBV7-9 and J usage is TRBJ1-3; D gene unclear. This CDR3 has 14 residues. Germline lookup yields CDR1 SEHNR and CDR2 FQNEAQ (reference sequence). V shed 5 bases and J shed 5 bases, with 13 bases lying between them. CDR3 amino acids: CASSPPGSRNTIYF. The CDR3 nucleotides read TGTGCCAGCAGCCCCCCGGGCAGTAGAAACACCATATATTTT.

In this sample, this clonotype turned up many times. The V call is TRBV4-2, the J call TRBJ2-7, with D uncertain. Germline assignment: CDR1 LGHNA and CDR2 YNFKEQ. The CDR3 length is 14 residues. The V end lost 0 bases, the J end lost 2 bases, and 8 bases lay between the germline ends. Here the CDR3 reads CASSQEVPTYEQYF. The CDR3, as DNA: TGTGCCAGCAGCCAAGAGGTCCCAACCTACGAGCAGTACTTC.

This clonotype was found a few times. J is TRBJ2-5 and V is TRBV7-9, with TRBD2 identical over 10 bases. V gave up 5 bases and J gave up 5 bases; unmatched junction bases: 8. Germline values: CDR1 SEHNR, CDR2 FQNEAQ (reference sequence). The CDR3 totals 15 residues. The CDR3 sequence is CASSPWTSGWETQYF. The CDR3 DNA is TGTGCCAGCAGCCCGTGGACTAGCGGTTGGGAGACCCAGTACTTC.

This clonotype has just a few counts. The CDR3 loop reads CASSLEQARSYEQYV. For the CDR3, the DNA is TGTGCCAGCAGCTTAGAGCAGGCTCGTTCCTACGAGCAGTACGTC. The rearrangement joins TRBV7-6 to TRBJ2-7; D unresolved. The germline V gene has CDR1 SGHVS and CDR2 FNYEAQ. Trimming shortened V by 1 base and J by 1 base, and 11 bases separated the two germline ends. This CDR3 has 15 residues.

The V call is TRBV4-1, the J call TRBJ2-2; 9 positions agree with TRBD1. The CDR3 has 18 amino acids. V trimming: 2 bases; J trimming: 5 bases; junction bases outside the gene matches: 12. CDR1 and CDR2 (germline): MGHRA, YSYEKL. The CDR3 bases are TGCGCCAGCAGCCAAAAAATAACAGGACAGGGGTGGACCGGGGAGCTGTTTTTT. This gives the protein CASSQKITGQGWTGELFF.

The J gene is TRBJ1-1, the V gene TRBV11-2; D is ambiguous. Germline-derived CDR1 and CDR2 are SGHAT and FQNNGV. The CDR3 extends over 13 amino acids. V lost 4 bases to trimming and J lost 1 base, with 7 bases between them. Written as DNA, the CDR3 is TGTGCCAGCAGCTCTCTGGGGAACACTGAAGCTTTCTTT. It translates to CASSSLGNTEAFF.

There are many counts of this clonotype. The J gene is TRBJ1-1, the V gene TRBV12-3 or TRBV12-4; D is uncertain. The CDR3 contains 14 residues. Between the trimmed V and J ends, which lost 6 bases and 4 bases, there was a span of 15 bases. This CDR3 reads CASSPGVQGTEAFF. CDR3 DNA: TGTGCCAGCAGCCCCGGTGTTCAAGGCACTGAAGCTTTCTTT.

The gene calls are TRBV29-1 and TRBJ1-2; possible D gene TRBD1, 5 bases. The CDR3 has 13 residues. From germline, CDR1 is SQVTM and CDR2 ANQGSEA. V lost 3 bases and J lost 10, with 18 bases in between. The DNA of the CDR3 is TGCAGCGTTGAGGGCAGGGAATGGAGGACCTACACCTTC. Its translation: CSVEGREWRTYTF.